The rows below give T cell receptor beta chains drawn from one sample of a study of early T cells in non-severe SARS-CoV-2 infection. TCRdb re-called the 5' RACE reads through MiXCR, storing one row per CDR3 protein. Of about 56,000 distinct CDR3 sequences listed, around 15% are singletons. Specimen: whole blood, collected at baseline. These receptors were taken from an adult who was a healthcare worker with PCR-confirmed SARS-CoV-2 infection or an uninfected control (not recorded which). CDR3s include the opening cysteine and the closing phenylalanine or tryptophan. Each record gives: V gene, D gene, J gene, clone size, CDR3 protein, CDR3 DNA. D genes are given only for firm matches. Clone size, where shown, is once, few, many, or a class for clones that have expanded.

TRBV12-3/TRBV12-4	-	TRBJ1-1	many	CASTSVRATEAFF	TGTGCCAGCACTTCCGTACGGGCTACTGAAGCTTTCTTT
TRBV5-1	-	TRBJ2-2	once	CASSYGGNTGELFF	TGCGCCAGCAGCTACGGGGGCAACACCGGGGAGCTGTTTTTT
TRBV6-6	-	TRBJ2-3	-	CASSYSRWGGVWTDTQYF	TGTGCCAGCAGTTACTCGAGATGGGGCGGGGTGTGGACAGATACGCAGTATTTT
TRBV28	TRBD1	TRBJ2-2	many	CASSPGTGGHTGELFF	TGTGCCAGCAGTCCCGGGACAGGGGGCCACACCGGGGAGCTGTTTTTT
TRBV11-2	-	TRBJ2-7	few	CASSLESRLPYEQYF	TGTGCCAGCAGCTTAGAATCCCGTCTCCCATACGAGCAGTACTTC
TRBV9	-	TRBJ1-1	-	CASSVAPRTTEAFF	TGTGCCAGCAGCGTAGCTCCTCGGACGACTGAAGCTTTCTTT
TRBV12-3/TRBV12-4	-	TRBJ2-4	few	CASTAWGVQYF	TGTGCCAGCACTGCCTGGGGCGTTCAGTACTTC
TRBV5-5	-	TRBJ1-5	-	CASSSASVPYSNQPQHF	TGTGCCAGCAGCTCGGCAAGCGTCCCTTATAGCAATCAGCCCCAGCATTTT
TRBV28	TRBD1	TRBJ2-1	-	CASSTRTGEHEQFF	TGTGCCAGCAGTACCAGGACAGGGGAACATGAGCAGTTCTTC
TRBV6-1	-	TRBJ2-7	-	CASSEMVDSYEQYF	TGTGCCAGCAGTGAAATGGTCGATTCCTACGAGCAGTACTTC
TRBV6-1	-	TRBJ2-7	many	CASRVGAGDSYEQYF	TGTGCCAGCAGGGTAGGGGCAGGGGACTCCTACGAGCAGTACTTC
TRBV18	-	TRBJ2-1	once	CASSPFAGTYNEQFF	TGTGCCAGCTCACCATTTGCGGGTACCTACAATGAGCAGTTCTTC
TRBV7-2	-	TRBJ2-7	-	CASSLQSATYEQYF	TGTGCCAGCAGCTTACAAAGCGCTACCTACGAGCAGTACTTC
TRBV19	-	TRBJ2-1	few	CASSMGPSRSSYNEQFF	TGTGCCAGTAGTATGGGGCCCTCTCGAAGCTCCTACAATGAGCAGTTCTTC
TRBV6-5	-	TRBJ1-2	-	CASSYLGGSGYTF	TGTGCCAGCAGTTACTTGGGGGGCTCTGGCTACACCTTC
TRBV6-6	-	TRBJ1-2	few	CASSQTSANYGYTF	TGTGCCAGCAGTCAGACCTCAGCTAACTATGGCTACACCTTC
TRBV7-3	TRBD1	TRBJ2-3	-	CASSLDREDTQYF	TGTGCCAGCAGCTTAGACAGGGAAGATACGCAGTATTTT
TRBV5-4	TRBD1	TRBJ1-6	-	CASSSTGNDSPLHF	TGTGCCAGCAGTTCGACAGGGAACGATTCACCCCTCCACTTT
TRBV19	-	TRBJ2-1	-	CASSISGASSYNEQFF	TGTGCCAGTAGTATCTCGGGGGCGAGCTCCTACAATGAGCAGTTCTTC
TRBV12-3/TRBV12-4	-	TRBJ1-6	-	CASSRASSPLHF	TGTGCCAGCAGTAGAGCTTCTTCACCCCTCCACTTT
TRBV6-5	-	TRBJ1-1	-	CASSPSKGVVTEAFF	TGTGCCAGCAGCCCATCGAAAGGGGTGGTTACTGAAGCTTTCTTT
TRBV12-2	-	TRBJ2-7	-	CASRLPLEYF	TGTGCAAGTCGCTTACCTTTAGAGTACTTC
TRBV7-9	TRBD1	TRBJ2-6	many	CATLLLKTGGSGANVLTF	TGTGCCACCCTCCTGCTGAAGACAGGGGGATCTGGGGCCAACGTCCTGACTTTC
TRBV20-1	-	TRBJ2-3	few	CSARVPSSDTQYF	TGCAGTGCTAGAGTCCCAAGCTCAGATACGCAGTATTTT
TRBV5-1	-	TRBJ2-2	few	CASSLAGRNPGELFF	TGCGCCAGCAGCTTGGCAGGGCGGAACCCCGGGGAGCTGTTTTTT
TRBV13	TRBD2	TRBJ2-7	few	CASSFWTSDEQYF	TGTGCCAGCAGCTTCTGGACTAGCGACGAGCAGTACTTC
TRBV30	-	TRBJ1-2	few	CAWVRRINYGYTF	TGTGCCTGGGTCCGGCGGATTAACTATGGCTACACCTTC
TRBV7-9	TRBD2	TRBJ2-1	once	CASSPVGGAGGNEQFF	TGTGCCAGCAGCCCCGTCGGGGGAGCGGGAGGCAATGAGCAGTTCTTC
TRBV7-9	TRBD2	TRBJ2-7	many	CASSSITAGGPYEQYF	TGTGCCAGCAGCTCCATAACAGCGGGAGGGCCCTACGAGCAGTACTTC
TRBV7-6	-	TRBJ1-2	few	CASSSPWDNYGYTF	TGTGCCAGCAGCTCCCCGTGGGATAACTATGGCTACACCTTC